These T cell receptor beta chains were read from a single sample in a study of blood T cell repertoires in COVID-19. This table comes from immunoSEQ multiplex PCR, and its TCRdb copy is limited to in-frame clones, with some not included. The sample shows hundreds of thousands of clones, approximately 86% of them seen only once. Source material: PBMCs or T cells enriched from blood (not recorded which). The receptors originated from a woman aged 50 to 60 who had recovered from COVID-19. The CDR3 runs from the conserved cysteine through the conserved F or W. A D gene is named only where the DNA matches it firmly. Expanded clones get a size class; other rows say once, few or many, or leave the size out.

d_call | j_call | v_call | clone_size | cdr3_nt | cdr3_aa
TRBD2 | TRBJ2-4 | TRBV6-2/TRBV6-3 | - | TGTGCCAGCAGCGCCTCGCTAGCGGGCGGGAACATTCAGTACTTC | CASSASLAGGNIQYF
- | TRBJ2-2 | TRBV2 | - | TGTGCCAGCAGCCGTAGGGACATAGTGAACACCGGGGAGCTGTTTTTT | CASSRRDIVNTGELFF
- | TRBJ1-6 | TRBV12-3/TRBV12-4 | few | TGTGCCAGCAGTTTACTGGGGCTAACACCCCTCCACTTT | CASSLLGLTPLHF
TRBD1 | TRBJ2-1 | TRBV7-2 | - | TGTGCCAGCAGCTTAGGACCGGGACAGGGGATCGTCGACAATGAGCAGTTCTTC | CASSLGPGQGIVDNEQFF
- | TRBJ1-4 | TRBV7-9 | - | TGTGCCAGCAGCCGCAGCGTCGGGGCAACTAATGAAAAACTGTTTTTT | CASSRSVGATNEKLFF
TRBD2 | TRBJ2-3 | TRBV28 | - | TGTGCCAGCATCCCAATAGCGGGAGAGGGCACAGATACGCAGTATTTT | CASIPIAGEGTDTQYF
- | TRBJ2-3 | TRBV7-9 | - | TGTGCCAGCAGCTTAGAGCGCATGGATACGCAGTATTTT | CASSLERMDTQYF
TRBD1 | TRBJ1-1 | TRBV6-1 | many | TGTGCCAGCAGTGAACAGGGGGCCCCGAACACTGAAGCTTTCTTT | CASSEQGAPNTEAFF
- | TRBJ1-2 | TRBV27 | - | TGTGCCAGCAAAGGCGCAGAGGCCGGGGATTATGGCTACACCTTC | CASKGAEAGDYGYTF
- | TRBJ1-5 | TRBV9 | - | TGTGCCAGCAGCGTAGGGCAGGGAGGTCAGCCCCAGCATTTT | CASSVGQGGQPQHF
- | TRBJ1-2 | TRBV7-2 | - | TGTGCCAGCAGCTTAGGAGCCCGAGTTGACTATGGCTACACCTTC | CASSLGARVDYGYTF
TRBD2 | TRBJ2-1 | TRBV28 | - | TGTGCCAGCAGTACCGGGGGTAGCGGGAGAGATGAGCAGTTCTTC | CASSTGGSGRDEQFF
TRBD1 | TRBJ2-5 | TRBV29-1 | - | TGCAGCGTCCGGATACAGGGGAACCAAGAGACCCAGTACTTC | CSVRIQGNQETQYF
TRBD2 | TRBJ2-1 | TRBV10-3 | - | TGTGCCATCGGACTAGCGGGGTACAATGAGCAGTTCTTC | CAIGLAGYNEQFF
- | TRBJ1-5 | TRBV4-2 | - | TGTGCCAGCAGCCAAGAACAGGGTATTCAGCCCCAGCATTTT | CASSQEQGIQPQHF
TRBD1 | TRBJ2-7 | TRBV3-1/TRBV3-2 | - | TGTGCCAGCAGCCAAGGACAGGGGCAGTACTTC | CASSQGQGQYF
TRBD2 | TRBJ2-3 | TRBV2 | - | TGTGCCAGCAGTGGAAGTAGCGGGAGCACAGATACGCAGTATTTT | CASSGSSGSTDTQYF
- | TRBJ1-4 | TRBV15 | few | TGTGCCACCAGCAGATCCCCGACGGGTGAAAAACTGTTTTTT | CATSRSPTGEKLFF
- | TRBJ2-5 | TRBV2 | - | TGTGCCAGCACACGGAGAGGGTTGGCCCAAGAGACCCAGTACTTC | CASTRRGLAQETQYF
TRBD1 | TRBJ1-4 | TRBV2 | - | TGTGCCAGCAGTGGAGGGGGCGGTCCTAATGAAAAACTGTTTTTT | CASSGGGGPNEKLFF
- | TRBJ2-5 | TRBV3-1/TRBV3-2 | - | TGTGCCAGCAGCCAGTGGACAGACAAAGAGACCCAGTACTTC | CASSQWTDKETQYF
- | TRBJ1-5 | TRBV28 | - | TGTGCCAGCAGGAGGACGGGGTATCAGCCCCAGCATTTT | CASRRTGYQPQHF
TRBD1 | TRBJ2-5 | TRBV5-1 | - | TGCGCCAGCAGCTTGGGAGCAGGGGGCCGGCAAGAGACCCAGTACTTC | CASSLGAGGRQETQYF
- | TRBJ2-1 | TRBV28 | - | TGTGCCAGCAGTTTTAGCACTTACAATGAGCAGTTCTTC | CASSFSTYNEQFF
- | TRBJ2-7 | TRBV21-1 | once | TGTGCCCGTATGGTGGGGGGAGCCTACGAGCAGTACTTC | CARMVGGAYEQYF
- | TRBJ2-7 | TRBV28 | - | TGTGCCAGCAGTTTTCGTTTGGGGGGCTCCTACGAGCAGTACTTC | CASSFRLGGSYEQYF
- | TRBJ2-1 | TRBV19 | - | TGTGCCAGTAGTATCCTTTCGGGGCAGGGGATGGAGAATGAGCAGTTCTTC | CASSILSGQGMENEQFF
TRBD1 | TRBJ2-1 | TRBV24-1 | - | TGTGCCACCGGACGGGACAGCTACAATGAGCAGTTCTTC | CATGRDSYNEQFF
- | TRBJ2-7 | TRBV7-2 | few | TGTGCCAGCAGCTTAGAGTCAGGGATTGGGGAGCAGTACTTC | CASSLESGIGEQYF
TRBD2 | TRBJ2-2 | TRBV7-6 | - | TGTGCCAGCAGCGGGTCTAGTAGCGGGAGGGCCGGCGGGGAGCTGTTTTTT | CASSGSSSGRAGGELFF
- | TRBJ1-6 | TRBV2 | - | TGTGCCAGCGCCAGTATCTCCTATAATTCACCCCTCCACTTT | CASASISYNSPLHF
TRBD2 | TRBJ2-1 | TRBV6-2/TRBV6-3 | few | TGTGCCAGCAGTTACTCCGTTGTAGCGGGAGAAAAGTTCTTC | CASSYSVVAGEKFF
- | TRBJ1-1 | TRBV19 | - | TGTGCCAGCGAGCGGGTAAACGGCGGTGAAGCTTTCTTT | CASERVNGGEAFF
- | TRBJ1-3 | TRBV19 | - | TGTGCCAGTGGCCCGGTTACAGGGAACTCTGGAAACACCATATATTTT | CASGPVTGNSGNTIYF
TRBD1 | TRBJ1-2 | TRBV5-1 | few | TGCGCCAGCAGCAGGGACAGGGTGGGCGGCTACACCTTC | CASSRDRVGGYTF
- | TRBJ2-2 | TRBV5-1 | few | TGCGCCAGCAGCCCTCCAGGGGCTGGGACCGGGGAGCTGTTTTTT | CASSPPGAGTGELFF
TRBD1 | TRBJ1-4 | TRBV19 | few | TGTGCCAGTAGCGCCGGACCAGGGACAGGGAGGACTAATGAAAAACTGTTTTTT | CASSAGPGTGRTNEKLFF
- | TRBJ2-7 | TRBV19 | - | TGTGCCAGTAGTATAGGGCAGGGGCAGACCTACGAGCAGTACTTC | CASSIGQGQTYEQYF
TRBD2 | TRBJ2-7 | TRBV4-3 | - | TGCGCCAGCAGCCCCTGGGGGACTAGCGGGAAGTTCCCCTACGAGCAGTACTTC | CASSPWGTSGKFPYEQYF
TRBD2 | TRBJ2-1 | TRBV3-1/TRBV3-2 | - | TGTGCCAGCAGCCAAGCGGATAGCGGGAGAATCTTACCCAGCTCCTACAATGAGCAGTTCTTC | CASSQADSGRILPSSYNEQFF
TRBD1 | TRBJ2-2 | TRBV6-5 | - | TGTGCCAGCAGTCGACAGGGGGATCACGGGGAGCTGTTTTTT | CASSRQGDHGELFF
- | TRBJ2-3 | TRBV5-1 | - | TGCGCCAGCAGCAGGGGGACCAGCACAGATACGCAGTATTTT | CASSRGTSTDTQYF
- | TRBJ2-1 | TRBV12-3/TRBV12-4 | - | TGTGCCAGCAGTTTGTCAAATGAGCAGTTCTTC | CASSLSNEQFF